The 7 T cell receptor beta chains in this list originate from one sample, sequenced in a study of shared clonotypes between healthy human individuals. Sequencing used immunoSEQ multiplex PCR; TCRdb keeps in-frame clones, though not all of them. This table has over 2 million clones, just under 95% appearing once. The specimen sequenced was naive CD4+ T cells from PBMCs. Described subset: CD45RA+ positively selected. The source of these receptors is a man between 18 and 35 years old in good health. Some clones in this sample may be carry-over from other donors' samples.

The V gene is TRBV5-1, the J gene TRBJ1-1; D is perhaps TRBD1 (6 bases). Germline V gene sequence: CDR1 SGHRS, CDR2 YFSETQ. Between the trimmed V and J ends, which lost 4 bases and 0 bases, there was a span of 13 bases. This CDR3 is built from 15 residues. CDR3: CASSNEQGLNTEAFF. The DNA of the CDR3 is TGCGCCAGCAGCAACGAACAGGGCCTGAACACTGAAGCTTTCTTT. Variable domain in full (rest from reference TRBV5-1 and TRBJ1-1): KAGVTQTPRYLIKTRGQQVTLSCSPISGHRSVSWYQQTPGQGLQFLFEYFSETQRNKGNFPGRFSGRQFSNSRSEMNVSTLELGDSALYLCASSNEQGLNTEAFFGQGTRLTVV.

This clone was observed a few times. Sequence at one end of the junction differs from germline and may be a read error. The chain is built from TRBV30 and TRBJ1-1; 7 bases map to TRBD1. There are 14 residues in the CDR3. CDR1 is GTSNPN, CDR2 SVGIG, per germline (reference sequence). CDR3 sequence (DNA): TGTGCCTGGAGTCCGGGACAGTGGAACCCTGAAGCTTTCTTT. Its protein product is CAWSPGQWNPEAFF.

The chain employs TRBV5-1 and TRBJ2-2; tentatively, D is TRBD1 (5 bases). Trimming left V 0 bases short and J 6 bases short, with 15 bases between. There are 16 residues in the CDR3. Germline V CDR1 and CDR2: SGHRS, YFSETQ. The CDR3 loop is CASSLEAGRSSGELFF. As DNA, the CDR3 is TGCGCCAGCAGCTTGGAGGCAGGGCGGAGTTCCGGGGAGCTGTTTTTT.

The V and J genes are TRBV5-4 and TRBJ1-2; a weak D match, TRBD1 (5 bases). V lost 4 bases and J lost 6, with 22 bases in between. CDR1 and CDR2 from the germline V gene are SGHNT and YYREEE (reference sequence). The CDR3 has 16 amino acids. CDR3 DNA: TGTGCCAGCAGCCCCGCAAAGGCAGGGCTTCCCCATGGCTACACCTTC. Translation gives CASSPAKAGLPHGYTF.

The chain links TRBV29-1 to TRBJ2-3; D is undetermined. The CDR3 runs 14 residues. Germline V gene data show CDR1 as SQVTM and CDR2 as ANQGSEA. Deletions cut 7 bases from V and 2 bases from J, with 16 bases between. The CDR3 protein is CSGVNLLVTDTQYF. CDR3 nucleotides: TGCAGCGGAGTGAACTTATTAGTCACAGATACGCAGTATTTT.

This rearrangement joins TRBV6-6 to TRBJ2-7, with D maybe TRBD2 (5 bases). Germline V gives CDR1 MNHNY, CDR2 SVGAGI (reference sequence). This CDR3 has 15 amino acids. V was pared by 5 bases and J by 3 bases, with 17 bases between. Here the CDR3 DNA reads TGTGCCAGCAGTCGATCGGGATATAGGCTCTACGAGCAGTACTTC. Encoded protein: CASSRSGYRLYEQYF.

The CDR3 DNA reads as TGTGCCAGCAGCCGCGGACAGCCTACCTACAATGAGCAGTTCTTC. It translates to CASSRGQPTYNEQFF. The chain employs TRBV7-2 and TRBJ2-1; D perhaps matches TRBD1 (6 bases). Trimming removed 5 bases at V and 2 bases at J, with 13 bases between. Germline V gene lookup returns CDR1 SGHTA and CDR2 FQGNSA. The CDR3 loop spans 15 amino acids.